A selection of T cell receptor beta chains follows, all from one sample in a study of blood T cell repertoires in COVID-19. TCRdb's table, derived via immunoSEQ multiplex PCR, lists solely in-frame clones and lacks some. The sample consists of fewer than 300,000 clones, approximately 77% of them appearing once. Sequencing was performed on peripheral blood. The receptor source for this set is a woman aged 18-29 years with acute or convalescent COVID-19. The CDR3 runs from the conserved cysteine through the conserved F or W. Each record gives: D gene, clone size, V gene, J gene, CDR3 DNA, CDR3 protein. The D gene is left open where the match is weak. Expanded clones get a size class; other rows say once, few or many, or leave the size out.

>TRBD1|once|TRBV11-2|TRBJ2-3
TGTGCCAGCAATTCCCGACAGGGGGCAATTAGCACAGATACGCAGTATTTT
CASNSRQGAISTDTQYF
>-|-|TRBV5-6|TRBJ2-2
TGTGCCAGCAGTCCTATGAGGGTCCGGTACGGGGAGCTGTTTTTT
CASSPMRVRYGELFF
>-|-|TRBV7-2|TRBJ1-2
TGTGCCAGCAGCCCGGACTTCCGCCCTTATGGCTACACCTTC
CASSPDFRPYGYTF
>TRBD1|-|TRBV5-1|TRBJ1-2
TGCGCCAGCAGCTGGGAGACAGGGGGCGATGGCTACACCTTC
CASSWETGGDGYTF
>-|-|TRBV29-1|TRBJ2-1
TGCAGCGCCGAGGCTTGGACTCCCTTGCAGTTCTTC
CSAEAWTPLQFF
>-|-|TRBV14|TRBJ2-2
TGTGCCAGCAGCCAAGTTAGCGGCACCGGGGAGCTGTTTTTT
CASSQVSGTGELFF
>TRBD1|-|TRBV5-8|TRBJ1-1
TGTGCCAGCAGCGCTGACAGGGGGCTGAACACTGAAGCTTTCTTT
CASSADRGLNTEAFF
>TRBD2|-|TRBV18|TRBJ2-1
TGTGCCAGCTCACCCACAGCGGGAGGGTACAATGAGCAGTTCTTC
CASSPTAGGYNEQFF
>TRBD2|-|TRBV7-6|TRBJ2-5
TGTGCCAGCAGCGAACCTCGGGAGGGCCAGGAGACCCAGTACTTC
CASSEPREGQETQYF
>-|few|TRBV7-9|TRBJ2-5
TGTGCCAGCAGCCCAGGGGACATACCGAAGCAAGAGACCCAGTACTTC
CASSPGDIPKQETQYF
>-|-|TRBV13|TRBJ2-1
TGTGCCAGCAGCTTAGTATCTGGGGCATTCCCCTACAATGAGCAGTTCTTC
CASSLVSGAFPYNEQFF
>TRBD1|-|TRBV9|TRBJ2-7
TGTGCCAGCAGCGTAGGGGAAGGGCAGGGGGCCTACGAGCAGTACTTC
CASSVGEGQGAYEQYF
>-|-|TRBV27|TRBJ2-5
TGTGCCAGCAGTTTCTGGGGGGAAGGACAAGAGACCCAGTACTTC
CASSFWGEGQETQYF
>TRBD1|-|TRBV5-6|TRBJ1-2
TGTGCCAGCAGCCTGAGGGCCGGGACAGGGGCTTTTTTGGATGGCTACACCTTC
CASSLRAGTGAFLDGYTF